The 20 T cell receptor beta chains below come from one sample, sequenced in a study of blood T cell repertoires in COVID-19. The protocol was immunoSEQ multiplex PCR, while the TCRdb copy is restricted to in-frame clones and leaves out a portion. The repertoire holds approximately 300,000 clones, with 80% to 95% as singletons. Sequenced material: peripheral blood. The receptors derive from a woman aged 25 to 45 with COVID-19, enrolled during active disease.

CDR3 amino acids: CASSLTGGGEKLFF. CDR3 in DNA: TGTGCCAGCAGCTTAACCGGAGGCGGTGAAAAACTGTTTTTT. The V gene is TRBV11-2, the J gene TRBJ1-4; no reliable D call. This CDR3 has 14 residues. The V and J ends lost 2 bases and 7 bases respectively, with 11 bases between them. Germline V gene lookup returns CDR1 SGHAT and CDR2 FQNNGV.

The V and J genes are TRBV4-1 and TRBJ2-6; possible D gene TRBD2, 5 bases. Deletions cut 4 bases from V and 2 bases from J, with 24 bases between. This CDR3 comprises 20 residues. Germline CDR1 MGHRA, CDR2 YSYEKL. The CDR3 DNA reads as TGCGCCAGCAGCCCAATGGGGTACCCGAGCGCGGAGGCTGGGGCCAACGTCCTGACTTTC. It is translated as CASSPMGYPSAEAGANVLTF.

The rearrangement joins TRBV7-2 to TRBJ2-3, with D possibly TRBD2 on 5 matching bases. This CDR3 spans 14 amino acids. Trimming stripped 4 bases from V and 2 bases from J, with 10 bases between. The V gene's germline CDR1 is SGHTA and CDR2 FQGNSA. CDR3 DNA sequence: TGTGCCAGCAGCTCAATAGCGTCCACAGATACGCAGTATTTT. Its translation is CASSSIASTDTQYF.

Here the CDR3 reads CASSFQRTEAFF. The CDR3 DNA sequence: TGTGCCAGCAGCTTCCAGCGGACTGAAGCTTTCTTT. V and J are TRBV7-2 and TRBJ1-1; D not resolved. Germline V gives CDR1 SGHTA, CDR2 FQGNSA. Trimming cost V 3 bases and J 5 bases, with 7 bases left between them. CDR3 length: 12 residues.

The rearrangement joins TRBV7-2 to TRBJ1-5; TRBD1 agrees at 9 bases. CDR3 size: 15 residues. The V segment lost 4 bases and the J segment 6 bases; nucleotides outside the gene matches: 7. Per the germline V gene, CDR1 is SGHTA and CDR2 is FQGNSA. The CDR3 sequence: CASSSGQGVGQPQHF. In DNA form, the CDR3 reads TGTGCCAGCAGCTCGGGACAGGGTGTAGGTCAGCCCCAGCATTTT.

J is TRBJ1-1 and V is TRBV2; D gene ambiguous. The V and J ends lost 4 bases and 1 base respectively, with 13 bases between them. This CDR3 has 15 amino acids. The germline gives CDR1 SNHLY, CDR2 FYNNEI. CDR3 DNA: TGTGCCAGCAGTGTCATTGTCAGCGAGAACACTGAAGCTTTCTTT. It yields the protein CASSVIVSENTEAFF.

The chain uses TRBV7-2 and TRBJ2-7; 10 bases line up with TRBD2. J gave up 1 base and V 4 bases, and 7 bases lay outside the gene matches. CDR3 length: 16 residues. Germline V gene sequence: CDR1 SGHTA, CDR2 FQGNSA. The CDR3 nucleotides are TGTGCCAGCAGCTCACCCCTACTAGCGGGGTCCTACGAGCAGTACTTC. Translating it yields CASSSPLLAGSYEQYF.

V is TRBV6-5 and J is TRBJ2-7, with D possibly TRBD2 on 5 matching bases. Germline loops: CDR1 MNHEY, CDR2 SVGAGI. The CDR3 extends over 13 amino acids. Between the trimmed V and J ends, which lost 3 bases and 6 bases, there was a span of 12 bases. The CDR3: CASSYGVSGEQYF. In DNA, the CDR3 is TGTGCCAGCAGTTATGGAGTCAGCGGCGAGCAGTACTTC.

DNA of the CDR3: TGTGCCAGCAGCTTACAAAAGTCAGGGGAGCAGTTCTTC. Protein product: CASSLQKSGEQFF. The chain joins TRBV11-3 to TRBJ2-1; D is perhaps TRBD1 (5 bases). V was shortened by 2 bases and J by 10 bases, with 12 bases between the two germline ends. CDR1 is SGHNT and CDR2 is YENEEA in the germline V gene. CDR3 size: 13 residues. Looking up the rest from reference TRBV11-3 and TRBJ2-1 gives the full variable domain: EAGVVQSPRYKIIEKKQPVAFWCNPISGHNTLYWYLQNLGQGPELLIRYENEEAVDDSQLPKDRFSAERLKGVDSTLKIQPAELGDSAVYLCASSLQKSGEQFFGPGTRLTVL.

J is TRBJ2-7 and V is TRBV5-4, with 9 bases that match TRBD1. The CDR3 spans 14 residues. Germline trimming cut 4 bases from V and 3 bases from J; bases unmatched to any gene: 5. Germline loops: CDR1 SGHNT, CDR2 YYREEE (reference sequence). The CDR3, as DNA: TGTGCCAGCAGCCGGGACAGGGACCTCTACGAGCAGTACTTC. Amino acids: CASSRDRDLYEQYF. The entire variable domain, with the rest obtained from reference TRBV5-4 and TRBJ2-7, is as follows: ETGVTQSPTHLIKTRGQQVTLRCSSQSGHNTVSWYQQALGQGPQFIFQYYREEENGRGNFPPRFSGLQFPNYSSELNVNALELDDSALYLCASSRDRDLYEQYFGPGTRLTVT.

A word on this clone: This same CDR3 is encoded by further DNA sequences in the sample. DNA of the CDR3: TGCGCCAGCAGCTTGGCGGGAGGGCAAGAGACCCAGTACTTC. It translates to CASSLAGGQETQYF. V and J are TRBV5-1 and TRBJ2-5, with 8 nucleotides matching TRBD2. The CDR3 has 14 residues. Losses at the gene ends were 0 bases for V and 2 bases for J; bases not matched to a gene: 0. Germline V gene lookup returns CDR1 SGHRS and CDR2 YFSETQ.

The chain has TRBV7-2 and TRBJ1-1, with 10 bases identical to TRBD1. Germline assignment: CDR1 SGHTA and CDR2 FQGNSA. J lost 5 bases, V lost 4 bases, and 10 bases had no gene match. The CDR3 has 16 residues. DNA for the CDR3: TGTGCCAGCAGCTCAAACCCGGGACAGGGGTTGACTGAAGCTTTCTTT. It codes for CASSSNPGQGLTEAFF.

On this clone: This sample also contains other DNA sequences that code for the same CDR3. This rearrangement joins TRBV5-1 to TRBJ2-4, with TRBD1 matching 8 bases. J lost 4 bases, V lost 0 bases, and 3 bases had no gene match. The CDR3 runs 15 residues. Germline CDR1 reads SGHRS; CDR2 reads YFSETQ. CDR3 region: CASSLEGTGKNIQYF. CDR3 bases: TGCGCCAGCAGCTTGGAGGGGACAGGAAAAAACATTCAGTACTTC.

The V call is TRBV9, the J call TRBJ2-2; 11 bases agree with TRBD2. Germline CDR1 is SGDLS and CDR2 is YYNGEE. J lost 4 bases, V lost 3 bases, and 8 bases had no gene match. This CDR3 is built from 17 residues. CDR3 in amino acids: CASSDLAGGPGTGELFF. The CDR3, as DNA: TGTGCCAGCAGCGATTTAGCGGGAGGGCCGGGCACCGGGGAGCTGTTTTTT. The complete variable domain, with remaining parts taken from reference TRBV9 and TRBJ2-2, reads DSGVTQTPKHLITATGQRVTLRCSPRSGDLSVYWYQQSLDQGLQFLIQYYNGEERAKGNILERFSAQQFPDLHSELNLSSLELGDSALYFCASSDLAGGPGTGELFFGEGSRLTVL.

The J gene is TRBJ1-2, the V gene TRBV27, with TRBD1 as a possible D gene (5 bases). Germline CDR1 is MNHEY and CDR2 is SMNVEV (reference sequence). CDR3 length equals 13 residues. Trimming took 8 bases from V and 8 from J, leaving 18 bases between them. This chain's CDR3 is CASGPAGVGGYTF. The CDR3 DNA sequence: TGTGCCAGCGGCCCCGCGGGGGTGGGCGGCTACACCTTC.

The chain uses TRBV5-5 and TRBJ2-1; D uncertain. Trimming pared 4 bases from V and 0 bases from J, leaving 11 bases between. The CDR3 length is 15 residues. Germline CDR1 SGHKS, CDR2 YYEKEE (reference sequence). The CDR3 sequence: CASSLLPSSYNEQFF. The CDR3 DNA follows: TGTGCCAGCAGCCTACTCCCGAGCTCCTACAATGAGCAGTTCTTC.

This chain connects TRBV19 to TRBJ1-5; D gene ambiguous. Germline-derived CDR1 and CDR2 are LNHDA and SQIVND (reference sequence). V shed 4 bases and J shed 1 base, with 11 bases lying between them. The CDR3 totals 15 residues. CDR3 amino acids: CASSTFLRSNQPQHF. Here the CDR3 DNA reads TGTGCCAGTAGTACCTTTCTACGAAGCAATCAGCCCCAGCATTTT. The full variable domain, in which reference TRBV19 and TRBJ1-5 provide the parts outside the CDR3, is DGGITQSPKYLFRKEGQNVTLSCEQNLNHDAMYWYRQDPGQGLRLIYYSQIVNDFQKGDIAEGYSVSREKKESFPLTVTSAQKNPTAFYLCASSTFLRSNQPQHFGDGTRLSIL.

The V and J genes are TRBV4-1 and TRBJ1-5; 7 bases align to TRBD1. CDR1 MGHRA and CDR2 YSYEKL come from the germline V gene. Trimming removed 3 bases from V and 4 bases from J; junction bases left unmatched: 9. This CDR3 comprises 16 residues. The CDR3 region has the DNA TGCGCCAGCAGCCAGGGGGGACAGCGGCCGAATCAGCCCCAGCATTTT. Protein product: CASSQGGQRPNQPQHF.

With regard to this clone: This CDR3 is also generated by other DNA sequences in the sample. This chain connects TRBV2 to TRBJ1-1, with D perhaps TRBD1 (6 bases). Trimming took off 5 bases at V and 2 bases at J, with 9 bases between the two ends. In germline, CDR1 is SNHLY, CDR2 FYNNEI. The CDR3 extends over 13 amino acids. As DNA, the CDR3 is TGTGCCAGCAGTCAGGGGCAAAACACTGAAGCTTTCTTT. The encoded protein is CASSQGQNTEAFF.

This chain uses TRBV28 with TRBJ2-5; D possibly corresponds to TRBD2 (6 bases). This CDR3 is 16 amino acids long. V was pared by 5 bases and J by 2 bases, with 18 bases between. Germline V gene data show CDR1 as MDHEN and CDR2 as SYDVKM. The CDR3 nucleotides are TGTGCCAGCAGTCCCCTAGGAGCGGGCAAACAAGAGACCCAGTACTTC. Amino acids: CASSPLGAGKQETQYF.